This T cell receptor (beta chain) stems from a study of T cell responses to AZD1222 COVID-19 vaccine. Study outcomes and limitations: In a largely white British group with more females than males, clonal diversity was possibly underestimated.

V lost 0 bases and J lost 3; bases outside the gene matches: 6. The CDR3 sequence is 17 residues long. CDR1 and CDR2 from the germline V gene are SGHNT and YYREEE (reference sequence). This clone was seen just once. Antigen: not known. Using immunoSEQ multiplex PCR, the repertoire was profiled, and TCRdb retains in-frame clones only, with some absent. The top ten hold about 41% of the sample, which has around 100,000 clones, 91% seen once. This chain uses TRBV5-4 with TRBJ2-1; 10 nucleotides match TRBD2. The sequence was collected from an adult in good health. The sample was peripheral blood, taken on day 0 of AZD1222 vaccination. CDR3 protein: CASSLGALAGGYNEQFF. The CDR3 DNA is TGTGCCAGCAGCTTGGGAGCCTTAGCGGGAGGCTACAATGAGCAGTTCTTC.